The next 25 T cell receptor beta chains were all read from a single sample in a study of blood T cell repertoires in COVID-19. The assay was immunoSEQ multiplex PCR, and TCRdb's table has in-frame clones only and misses some. The table has 25,000 to 35,000 clones, 70% to 90% seen once; the top ten hold around 8%. The material sequenced was peripheral blood. Receptor source: a man aged 55 to 70 with COVID-19, enrolled during active disease.

The V gene is TRBV7-2, the J gene TRBJ1-5, with a tentative D call TRBD1 (6 bases). The CDR3 extends over 17 amino acids. In germline, CDR1 is SGHTA, CDR2 FQGNSA. Trimming pared 1 base from V and 0 bases from J, leaving 13 bases between. CDR3 region: CASSLEGGYYSNQPQHF. The CDR3 DNA follows: TGTGCCAGCAGCTTAGAGGGGGGGTACTATAGCAATCAGCCCCAGCATTTT.

The V gene is TRBV3-1 (or the pseudogene TRBV3-2), the J gene TRBJ2-2; 10 bases agree with TRBD2. The germline gives CDR1 LGHDT, CDR2 YNNKEL (reference sequence). The length of the CDR3 is 14 residues. The trim removed 8 bases at V and 4 bases at J, leaving 4 bases unmatched. CDR3 bases: TGTGCCAGCCTAGCGGGAGAAGGCACCGGGGAGCTGTTTTTT. Translation: CASLAGEGTGELFF.

The chain uses TRBV19 and TRBJ1-4; 9 bases are shared with TRBD1. V was clipped by 6 bases and J by 7 bases; unmatched bases: 0. Germline V gives CDR1 LNHDA, CDR2 SQIVND (reference sequence). This CDR3 region has 12 residues. For the CDR3, the DNA is TGTGCCAGTAGGGACAGGGGTGAAAAACTGTTTTTT. Translation gives CASRDRGEKLFF.

The chain uses TRBV7-6 and TRBJ2-7; 10 bases line up with TRBD1. The CDR3 is made up of 15 amino acids. Trimming took 1 base from V and 6 from J; bases not matched to a gene: 6. The germline V gene encodes CDR1 SGHVS and CDR2 FNYEAQ. CDR3 nucleotide sequence: TGTGCCAGCAGCTTAGGGGACAGGGGACGGGGCGAGCAGTACTTC. It codes for CASSLGDRGRGEQYF.

The CDR3 sequence: CASSPQGSNEKLFF. For the CDR3, the DNA is TGCGCCAGCAGCCCACAGGGATCTAATGAAAAACTGTTTTTT. J is TRBJ1-4 and V is TRBV5-1; the D gene is possibly TRBD1 (6 bases). The CDR3 sequence is 14 residues long. V was shortened by 4 bases and J by 3 bases, with 10 bases between the two germline ends. Germline lookup yields CDR1 SGHRS and CDR2 YFSETQ.

V gene TRBV28 combines with J gene TRBJ2-3, with TRBD1 identical over 8 bases. Germline-derived CDR1 and CDR2 are MDHEN and SYDVKM. V was pared by 5 bases and J by 2 bases, with 3 bases of the junction left unmatched. This CDR3 region has 14 residues. The DNA for the CDR3 is TGTGCCAGCAGTGGACAGGGCTACACAGATACGCAGTATTTT. The encoded protein is CASSGQGYTDTQYF.

There are a few counts of this clone. The chain employs TRBV2 and TRBJ1-1; 7 nucleotides agree with TRBD1. The J segment lost 0 bases and the V segment lost 6 bases, leaving 10 bases of the junction unmatched. This CDR3 region has 16 residues. Germline-derived CDR1 and CDR2 are SNHLY and FYNNEI. CDR3 protein: CASRDRQSTVNTEAFF. The CDR3 coding sequence is TGTGCCAGCAGGGACAGGCAATCCACGGTGAACACTGAAGCTTTCTTT.

V gene TRBV11-2 combines with J gene TRBJ2-7, with 8 bases aligning to TRBD1. Trimming at V came to 3 bases and at J to 3 bases, leaving 10 bases not matched to a gene. Germline V gene lookup returns CDR1 SGHAT and CDR2 FQNNGV. This CDR3 is 16 amino acids long. The DNA of the CDR3 is TGTGCCAGCAGCTTCCGGACAGGGCGAACGATCTACGAGCAGTACTTC. It encodes CASSFRTGRTIYEQYF.

The chain recombines TRBV11-2 with TRBJ2-5, with TRBD2 matching 15 bases. V shed 0 bases, J shed 0 bases, and the junction held 8 bases outside the gene matches. Germline assignment: CDR1 SGHAT and CDR2 FQNNGV. This CDR3 has 20 residues. The CDR3 region is CASSLDGLAGGRGYQETQYF. The CDR3 coding sequence is TGTGCCAGCAGCTTAGATGGACTAGCGGGAGGGCGGGGGTACCAAGAGACCCAGTACTTC.

V usage is TRBV4-2 and J usage is TRBJ2-5, with 7 bases matching TRBD2. From germline, CDR1 is LGHNA and CDR2 YNFKEQ. V shed 4 bases, J shed 5 bases, and the junction held 13 bases outside the gene matches. This CDR3 is 16 amino acids long. DNA for the CDR3: TGTGCCAGCAGCCCCGCCTGGGGCGGGAGACAGGAGACCCAGTACTTC. Protein product: CASSPAWGGRQETQYF.

The chain joins TRBV30 to TRBJ1-1, with TRBD1 identical over 10 bases. CDR1 is GTSNPN and CDR2 is SVGIG in the germline V gene (reference sequence). V shed 5 bases, J shed 3 bases, and the junction held 6 bases outside the gene matches. This CDR3 is 14 amino acids long. The chain's CDR3 is CAWAGQGRHTEAFF. The CDR3 DNA reads as TGTGCCTGGGCGGGACAGGGGCGACACACTGAAGCTTTCTTT. Combining the CDR3 with reference TRBV30 and TRBJ1-1 gives the whole variable domain SQTIHQWPATLVQPVGSPLSLECTVEGTSNPNLYWYRQAAGRGLQLLFYSVGIGQISSEVPQNLSASRPQDRQFILSSKKLLLSDSGFYLCAWAGQGRHTEAFFGQGTRLTVV.

The CDR3 sequence: CASSSLGRSNQPQHF. The CDR3 DNA reads TGTGCCAGCAGCAGCCTCGGGAGAAGCAATCAGCCCCAGCATTTT. This chain uses TRBV27 with TRBJ1-5; D not certain. V lost 6 bases and J 1 base, leaving 13 bases between the germline ends. Germline V CDR1 and CDR2: MNHEY, SMNVEV (reference sequence). The CDR3 spans 15 residues.

The chain employs TRBV15 and TRBJ2-5; 7 nucleotides line up with TRBD2. J lost 1 base, V lost 0 bases, and 5 bases had no gene match. The CDR3 has 16 residues. Germline assignment: CDR1 LNHNV and CDR2 YYDKDF (reference sequence). The CDR3 region is CATSRDQAGIQETQYF. CDR3 sequence (DNA): TGTGCCACCAGCAGAGATCAAGCGGGGATCCAAGAGACCCAGTACTTC.

The rearrangement joins TRBV27 to TRBJ2-5; TRBD2 matches 15 bases. Germline CDR1 is MNHEY and CDR2 is SMNVEV (reference sequence). The CDR3 has 16 amino acids. J lost 5 bases, V lost 5 bases, and 6 bases had no gene match. CDR3 sequence reads: CASSPGLAGGRETQYF. The CDR3 DNA sequence: TGTGCCAGCAGTCCAGGACTAGCGGGAGGGCGGGAGACCCAGTACTTC.

This chain uses TRBV28 with TRBJ2-5; tentative D call: TRBD1 (7 bases). Germline assignment: CDR1 MDHEN and CDR2 SYDVKM. Trimming took 3 bases from V and 5 from J, leaving 16 bases between them. The CDR3 runs to 15 residues. CDR3 protein: CASSFPGQAGETQYF. Here the CDR3 DNA reads TGTGCCAGCAGTTTCCCCGGACAGGCGGGGGAGACCCAGTACTTC.

The gene calls are TRBV4-2 and TRBJ1-4; perhaps TRBD1 as D (6 bases). The CDR3 is 16 amino acids. The V gene lost 0 bases and the J gene lost 4 bases, with 12 bases spanning the gap. Per germline, CDR1 LGHNA and CDR2 YNFKEQ. The CDR3 reads CASSQDLGGLNEKLFF. Here the CDR3 DNA reads TGTGCCAGCAGCCAAGATTTGGGGGGGCTTAATGAAAAACTGTTTTTT.

This clone was counted once. The V call is TRBV28, the J call TRBJ2-7, with D perhaps TRBD1 (6 bases). V lost 5 bases to trimming and J lost 0 bases, with 8 bases between them. The CDR3 totals 13 residues. Germline V gives CDR1 MDHEN, CDR2 SYDVKM. The CDR3 spells CASSGQNSYEQYF. CDR3 bases: TGTGCCAGCAGTGGACAGAACTCCTACGAGCAGTACTTC.

The chain employs TRBV24-1 and TRBJ2-1; TRBD1 matches at 7 bases. Germline V gene lookup returns CDR1 KGHDR and CDR2 SFDVKD. The junction had 8 bases not matched to a gene; V was cut back by 1 base and J by 6 bases. CDR3 size: 16 residues. The CDR3: CATSDFGTALSNEQFF. In DNA form, the CDR3 reads TGTGCCACCAGTGATTTTGGGACAGCTTTATCCAATGAGCAGTTCTTC.

The chain couples TRBV4-3 to TRBJ2-5; TRBD1 is a possible D gene (6 bases). The germline V gene has CDR1 LGHNA and CDR2 YSLEER. The CDR3 has 16 residues. Trimming took 1 base from V and 7 from J, leaving 19 bases between them. This CDR3 reads CASSQGVGQPRGTQYF. CDR3 coding DNA: TGCGCCAGCAGCCAAGGAGTAGGACAGCCCAGGGGGACCCAGTACTTC.

The CDR3 DNA is TGTGCCAGCAGACAGGGGGCCGGGGACACTGAAGCTTTCTTT. Translated: CASRQGAGDTEAFF. The chain uses TRBV3-1 (or the pseudogene TRBV3-2) and TRBJ1-1, with 9 bases fitting TRBD1. J was trimmed by 3 bases and V by 6 bases; bases with no gene match: 5. Looked up from germline, CDR1 is LGHDT and CDR2 is YNNKEL (reference sequence). The CDR3 contains 14 residues.

The chain joins TRBV28 to TRBJ2-2; 8 nucleotides line up with TRBD1. The germline gives CDR1 MDHEN, CDR2 SYDVKM. V lost 6 bases to trimming and J lost 1 base; unmatched junction nucleotides: 10. CDR3 length equals 17 residues. The CDR3 loop is CASRLVTGTGNTGELFF. CDR3 in DNA: TGTGCCAGCAGACTAGTCACCGGGACAGGGAACACCGGGGAGCTGTTTTTT.

The gene calls are TRBV19 and TRBJ1-5; D is perhaps TRBD1 (5 bases). The CDR3 is 15 amino acids. From germline, CDR1 is LNHDA and CDR2 SQIVND (reference sequence). Trimming removed 4 bases from V and 4 bases from J, with 14 bases in between. The CDR3 sequence: CASSKSGLLNQPQHF. The CDR3 DNA sequence: TGTGCCAGTAGTAAATCGGGACTTTTGAATCAGCCCCAGCATTTT.

The chain carries TRBV19 and TRBJ2-2; no firm D call. The CDR3 is made up of 13 amino acids. Deletions cut 3 bases from V and 5 bases from J, with 7 bases between. Germline loops: CDR1 LNHDA, CDR2 SQIVND (reference sequence). CDR3 coding DNA: TGTGCCAGTAGTATCCCCGGGACCGGGGAGCTGTTTTTT. Its translation: CASSIPGTGELFF.

V gene TRBV18 combines with J gene TRBJ2-1, with 13 bases matching TRBD2. Trimming cost V 0 bases and J 5 bases; bases outside gene matches: 7. This CDR3 spans 18 amino acids. From germline, CDR1 is KGHSH and CDR2 LQKENI. The CDR3: CASSPPGLAGSKNNEQFF. CDR3 sequence (DNA): TGTGCCAGCTCACCACCGGGACTAGCGGGATCAAAAAACAATGAGCAGTTCTTC. The whole variable domain, remainder taken from reference TRBV18 and TRBJ2-1, is NAGVMQNPRHLVRRRGQEARLRCSPMKGHSHVYWYRQLPEEGLKFMVYLQKENIIDESGMPKERFSAEFPKEGPSILRIQQVVRGDSAAYFCASSPPGLAGSKNNEQFFGPGTRLTVL.

The chain uses TRBV6-5 and TRBJ2-1, with 7 positions matching TRBD1. The CDR3 is 16 amino acids. Germline CDR1 and CDR2: MNHEY and SVGAGI. V dropped 0 bases and J dropped 4; count of bases not matched to a gene: 6. The CDR3 protein is CASSYSGQKGYNEQFF. CDR3 in DNA: TGTGCCAGCAGTTACTCGGGACAGAAAGGGTACAATGAGCAGTTCTTC.